A single sample gave rise to the 8 T cell receptor beta chains below, sequenced in a study of shared clonotypes between healthy human individuals. Libraries were prepared by immunoSEQ multiplex PCR; TCRdb keeps only in-frame clonotypes and omits some of them. The sample contains 2 million to 2.5 million clones, approximately 95% of which appear only once. The material sequenced was naive CD4+ T cells from PBMCs. Subset meaning: CD45RA+ positively selected. Receptor source: a young man in good health. Some clones in this sample may be carry-over from other donors' samples.

The chain links TRBV28 to TRBJ1-3; the D gene is possibly TRBD1 (6 bases). CDR3 size: 14 residues. CDR1 is MDHEN and CDR2 is SYDVKM in the germline V gene. The V end was cut by 7 bases, the J end by 0 bases, with 10 bases between. CDR3 DNA: TGTGCCAGCACCGAGGGGGGCTCTGGAAACACCATATATTTT. Its translation is CASTEGGSGNTIYF. The full variable domain, completed using reference TRBV28 and TRBJ1-3, is DVKVTQSSRYLVKRTGEKVFLECVQDMDHENMFWYRQDPGLGLRLIYFSYDVKMKEKGDIPEGYSVSREKKERFSLILESASTNQTSMYLCASTEGGSGNTIYFGEGSWLTVV.

This chain connects TRBV28 to TRBJ2-3, with a weak D call TRBD2 (6 bases). Germline loops: CDR1 MDHEN, CDR2 SYDVKM. CDR3 length: 17 amino acids. The V and J ends lost 5 bases and 3 bases respectively, with 21 bases between them. CDR3 in amino acids: CASSPFGGSSRTDTQYF. The DNA of the CDR3 is TGTGCCAGCAGTCCGTTCGGAGGGAGCTCTCGGACAGATACGCAGTATTTT.

This chain connects TRBV2 to TRBJ2-7; perhaps TRBD2 as D (6 bases). Germline-derived CDR1 and CDR2 are SNHLY and FYNNEI. This CDR3 has 12 amino acids. Trimming removed 5 bases at V and 3 bases at J, with 8 bases between. CDR3: CASSKEGYEQYF. The CDR3 DNA follows: TGTGCCAGCAGTAAGGAGGGCTACGAGCAGTACTTC.

The chain links TRBV2 to TRBJ2-2, with TRBD1 identical over 8 bases. The CDR3 totals 14 residues. The trim removed 6 bases at V and 5 bases at J, leaving 5 bases unmatched. Germline V lookup: CDR1 SNHLY, CDR2 FYNNEI. The CDR3 coding sequence is TGTGCCAGCAGGGACAGGGTCCAAACCGGGGAGCTGTTTTTT. This sequence encodes CASRDRVQTGELFF.

The V gene is TRBV28, the J gene TRBJ2-6; D gene uncertain. CDR1 is MDHEN, CDR2 SYDVKM, per germline. V was clipped by 6 bases and J by 0 bases, with 18 bases between them. The CDR3 length is 18 residues. CDR3 sequence reads: CASSREDRAFSGANVLTF. CDR3 sequence (DNA): TGTGCCAGCAGCCGAGAGGACCGAGCCTTCTCTGGGGCCAACGTCCTGACTTTC.

This clone has just one count. The chain links TRBV30 to TRBJ2-3, with a tentative D call TRBD2 (5 bases). Germline-derived CDR1 and CDR2 are GTSNPN and SVGIG (reference sequence). The CDR3 has 14 amino acids. The V end lost 1 base, the J end lost 3 bases, and 11 bases lay between the germline ends. CDR3 coding DNA: TGTGCCTGGAGTGAAGGGAGACATACAGATACGCAGTATTTT. It translates to CAWSEGRHTDTQYF.

This chain connects TRBV2 to TRBJ2-1, with no clear D. The CDR3 sequence is 13 residues long. Trimming took off 9 bases at V and 0 bases at J, with 9 bases between the two ends. From germline, CDR1 is SNHLY and CDR2 FYNNEI. The CDR3 is CASRDNSYNEQFF. The DNA of the CDR3 is TGTGCCAGTAGAGACAACTCCTACAATGAGCAGTTCTTC.

This rearrangement joins TRBV10-3 to TRBJ2-7; TRBD1 agrees at 8 bases. V lost 2 bases to trimming and J lost 6 bases; unmatched junction nucleotides: 9. The CDR3 totals 15 residues. Germline V gives CDR1 ENHRY, CDR2 SYGVKD. The DNA of the CDR3 is TGTGCCATCAGTGAGGTAGACAGGGGCGAGACCGAGCAGTACTTC. This gives the protein CAISEVDRGETEQYF.